These 17 T cell receptor beta chains originate from one sample sequenced in a study of technical replicates of blood from several donors. Assay: immunoSEQ multiplex PCR; the TCRdb copy retains only in-frame clones and omits some. The sample records about 60,000 clones, about 87% being singletons. The sample comprised PBMCs. Receptors were obtained from a human donor in good health. Some clones in this sample may be carry-over from other donors' samples.

A few counts support this clone. This chain joins TRBV4-2 and TRBJ1-1; 9 bases are a match to TRBD1. Germline V lookup: CDR1 LGHNA, CDR2 YNFKEQ. V lost 1 base to trimming and J lost 7 bases; unmatched junction nucleotides: 7. This CDR3 region has 15 residues. As DNA, the CDR3 is TGTGCCAGCAGCCAAGTAACCAAGGGACAGGGTGAAGCTTTCTTT. This codes for CASSQVTKGQGEAFF.

This clone was detected once. The chain is built from TRBV19 and TRBJ2-5; D is unresolved. CDR3 size: 13 residues. From germline, CDR1 is LNHDA and CDR2 SQIVND (reference sequence). V shed 1 base and J shed 5 bases, with 8 bases lying between them. The CDR3 loop is CASSIGQIETQYF. DNA for the CDR3: TGTGCCAGTAGTATAGGTCAGATTGAGACCCAGTACTTC.

V is TRBV7-2 and J is TRBJ1-2; D ambiguous. Per germline, CDR1 SGHTA and CDR2 FQGNSA. V dropped 1 base and J dropped 3 bases, with 12 bases sitting between them. The CDR3 is 15 residues long. The CDR3 is CASSLVGSVDYGYTF. The CDR3 DNA follows: TGTGCCAGCAGCTTAGTAGGGAGTGTAGACTATGGCTACACCTTC.

The chain couples TRBV5-1 to TRBJ2-7; 13 bases line up with TRBD2. Germline CDR1 and CDR2: SGHRS and YFSETQ. J lost 2 bases, V lost 4 bases, and 6 bases had no gene match. The CDR3 contains 16 residues. CDR3 bases: TGCGCCAGCAGCAGGGGGACTAGCGGGGCGACCTACGAGCAGTACTTC. Translating it yields CASSRGTSGATYEQYF.

This clone was recorded a few times. The J gene is TRBJ2-7, the V gene TRBV5-1, with 7 bases fitting TRBD2. Germline V gene sequence: CDR1 SGHRS, CDR2 YFSETQ. V lost 4 bases to trimming and J lost 3 bases; unmatched junction nucleotides: 10. The CDR3 is made up of 15 amino acids. The CDR3 is CASSAGVLLIYEQYF. The CDR3 DNA is TGCGCCAGCAGCGCGGGGGTGTTACTTATCTACGAGCAGTACTTC.

The chain is built from TRBV29-1 and TRBJ2-1; D not resolved. The V gene's germline CDR1 is SQVTM and CDR2 ANQGSEA. V was trimmed by 3 bases and J by 0 bases, leaving 9 bases between them. The CDR3 is made up of 14 amino acids. CDR3 protein: CSVERESSYNEQFF. The CDR3 coding sequence is TGCAGCGTTGAGCGAGAGAGCTCCTACAATGAGCAGTTCTTC.

The gene calls are TRBV7-9 and TRBJ2-7, with a weak D call TRBD1 (5 bases). This CDR3 contains 14 residues. Germline lookup yields CDR1 SEHNR and CDR2 FQNEAQ (reference sequence). Trimming cost V 3 bases and J 9 bases, with 18 bases left between them. The CDR3 loop reads CASSLSTGVGGQYF. The CDR3 DNA reads as TGTGCCAGCAGCTTGAGTACAGGAGTGGGTGGGCAGTACTTC.

V gene TRBV5-6 combines with J gene TRBJ2-7, with TRBD2 as a possible D gene (6 bases). Germline V gene sequence: CDR1 SGHDT, CDR2 YYEEEE. CDR3 length equals 17 residues. V was trimmed by 0 bases and J by 0 bases, leaving 16 bases between them. The chain's CDR3 is CASSLASGGRRSYEQYF. The CDR3 DNA sequence: TGTGCCAGCAGCTTGGCCAGCGGTGGGAGGCGCTCCTACGAGCAGTACTTC.

The rearrangement uses TRBV10-3 and TRBJ1-2; 9 bases agree with TRBD1. This CDR3 spans 16 amino acids. V lost 9 bases and J lost 2; bases outside the gene matches: 13. The germline V gene has CDR1 ENHRY and CDR2 SYGVKD. CDR3: CAIHPGQGTTNYGYTF. The CDR3 DNA is TGTGCCATACACCCGGGACAGGGAACGACGAACTATGGCTACACCTTC.

This chain uses TRBV30 with TRBJ2-7, with D possibly matching TRBD1 (7 bases). The V gene lost 3 bases and the J gene lost 4 bases, with 16 bases spanning the gap. The V gene's germline CDR1 is GTSNPN and CDR2 SVGIG (reference sequence). The CDR3 totals 14 residues. The CDR3: CAWRAPGGQYEQYF. The CDR3 bases are TGTGCCTGGAGGGCCCCAGGGGGGCAATACGAGCAGTACTTC.

The rearrangement joins TRBV6-1 to TRBJ2-7; D perhaps matches TRBD2 (6 bases). Trimming pared 0 bases from V and 2 bases from J, leaving 11 bases between. There are 15 residues in the CDR3. CDR1 and CDR2 from the germline V gene are MNHNS and SASEGT. Here the CDR3 reads CASSEASGVPYEQYF. CDR3 bases: TGTGCCAGCAGTGAAGCCTCGGGGGTTCCCTACGAGCAGTACTTC.

The chain combines TRBV14 with TRBJ2-5, with 13 bases aligning to TRBD2. The V and J ends lost 4 bases and 7 bases, in that order; junction bases with no gene match: 6. The CDR3 has 15 amino acids. Per the germline V gene, CDR1 is SGHDN and CDR2 is FVKESK. The CDR3 is CASSPGTSGIVTQYF. The CDR3 DNA is TGTGCCAGCAGCCCCGGGACTAGCGGGATTGTGACCCAGTACTTC. Full variable domain (missing parts from reference TRBV14 and TRBJ2-5): EAGVTQFPSHSVIEKGQTVTLRCDPISGHDNLYWYRRVMGKEIKFLLHFVKESKQDESGMPNNRFLAERTGGTYSTLKVQPAELEDSGVYFCASSPGTSGIVTQYFGPGTRLLVL.

The chain is built from TRBV25-1 and TRBJ1-4; D is unclear. The germline V gene has CDR1 MGHDK and CDR2 SYGVNS. CDR3 length: 14 residues. V lost 0 bases and J 7 bases, leaving 9 bases between the germline ends. CDR3 region: CASSEYEGSEKLFF. The DNA for the CDR3 is TGTGCCAGCAGTGAATATGAAGGGAGTGAAAAACTGTTTTTT.

The chain carries TRBV4-1 and TRBJ1-3, with a weak D call TRBD1 (5 bases). The germline V gene has CDR1 MGHRA and CDR2 YSYEKL. Between the trimmed V and J ends, which lost 3 bases and 1 base, there was a span of 13 bases. The CDR3 consists of 16 residues. The CDR3 is CASSQANQGSGNTIYF. CDR3 DNA sequence: TGCGCCAGCAGCCAGGCGAATCAGGGATCTGGAAACACCATATATTTT.

This rearrangement joins TRBV7-2 to TRBJ1-2; the D gene is possibly TRBD1 (6 bases). This CDR3 has 14 amino acids. Germline CDR1 is SGHTA and CDR2 is FQGNSA. V lost 5 bases to trimming and J lost 8 bases, with 18 bases between them. This CDR3 reads CASSPPRGALGYTF. In DNA form, the CDR3 reads TGTGCCAGCAGCCCCCCGCGGGGGGCGCTCGGCTACACCTTC.

The chain employs TRBV4-2 and TRBJ2-3, with 11 bases matching TRBD2. This CDR3 is 17 amino acids long. Per germline, CDR1 LGHNA and CDR2 YNFKEQ. Trimming removed 0 bases from V and 1 base from J; junction bases left unmatched: 3. The CDR3 here is CASSQELAGAGTDTQYF. The CDR3 coding sequence is TGTGCCAGCAGCCAAGAACTAGCGGGAGCGGGCACAGATACGCAGTATTTT.

This clone was counted only a few times. The V gene is TRBV23-1, the J gene TRBJ2-3; 8 nucleotides match TRBD1. TRBV23-1 is classed as an ORF, of uncertain function. This CDR3 has 13 amino acids. V lost 6 bases to trimming and J lost 2 bases; unmatched junction nucleotides: 1. CDR3 nucleotide sequence: TGCGCCAGCAGGGACAGGGCCACAGATACGCAGTATTTT. This translates into CASRDRATDTQYF.